This TCR beta chain was sequenced during a study of vaccination effects on CD4 cells after COVID-19. The sample holds one count of this clone. What it binds is unknown. The ends lost 8 bases at V and 5 bases at J; junction bases unmatched: 10. The CDR3 is 15 residues long. Germline V gene lookup returns CDR1 WSHSY and CDR2 SAAADI. Subsequent to a culture period of about ten days, CD4+ T cells were isolated. Using immunoSEQ multiplex PCR, the repertoire was profiled, and TCRdb retains in-frame clones only, with some absent. The table lists 70,000 to 75,000 clones, 60% to 80% of them singletons. The rearrangement uses TRBV10-2 and TRBJ2-2; 8 bases fit TRBD1. Specimen: CD4+ T cells from PBMCs cultured without peptide, collected before COVID-19 vaccination. This TCR was sampled from a human donor who received a COVID-19 vaccine. CDR3: CASLAGQGRTGELFF. The CDR3 nucleotides read TGCGCCAGCTTGGCCGGACAGGGACGAACCGGGGAGCTGTTTTTT.